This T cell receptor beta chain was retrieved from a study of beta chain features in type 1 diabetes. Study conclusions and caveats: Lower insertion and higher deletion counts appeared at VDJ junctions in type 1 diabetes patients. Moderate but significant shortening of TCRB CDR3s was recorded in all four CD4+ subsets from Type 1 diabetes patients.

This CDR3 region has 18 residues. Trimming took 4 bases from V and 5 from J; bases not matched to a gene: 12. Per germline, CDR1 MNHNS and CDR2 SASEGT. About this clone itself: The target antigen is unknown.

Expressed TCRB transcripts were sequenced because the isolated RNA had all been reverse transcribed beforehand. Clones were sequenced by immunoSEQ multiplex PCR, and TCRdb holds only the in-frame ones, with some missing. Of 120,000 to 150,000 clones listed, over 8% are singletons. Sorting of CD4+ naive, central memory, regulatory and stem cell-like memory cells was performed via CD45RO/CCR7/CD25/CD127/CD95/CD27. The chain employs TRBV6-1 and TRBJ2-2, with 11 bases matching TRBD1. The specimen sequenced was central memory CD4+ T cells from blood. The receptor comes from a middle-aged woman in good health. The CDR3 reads CASSGITGQGARTGELFF. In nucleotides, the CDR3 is TGTGCCAGCAGTGGCATTACCGGACAGGGGGCGAGAACCGGGGAGCTGTTTTTT.